The present T cell receptor beta chain was sequenced within a study of PD-L1 blockade in urothelial cancer. Clones were sequenced by immunoSEQ multiplex PCR, and TCRdb holds only the in-frame ones, with some missing. The repertoire holds fewer than 65,000 clones, with about 81% as singletons. This sample's time point: pretreatment peripheral blood. The source material was PBMCs, sampled around atezolizumab (anti-PD-L1) treatment. This sequence originates from a man between 65 and 85 years old with urothelial cancer.

CDR3 DNA: TGTGCCAGCACCCCAGGTGCAGGGCTCACTGAAGCTTTCTTT. Amino acids: CASTPGAGLTEAFF. The chain employs TRBV7-6 and TRBJ1-1; TRBD1 is a possible D gene (5 bases). The CDR3 consists of 14 residues. Germline V gene sequence: CDR1 SGHVS, CDR2 FNYEAQ. V dropped 7 bases and J dropped 4 bases, with 16 bases sitting between them.